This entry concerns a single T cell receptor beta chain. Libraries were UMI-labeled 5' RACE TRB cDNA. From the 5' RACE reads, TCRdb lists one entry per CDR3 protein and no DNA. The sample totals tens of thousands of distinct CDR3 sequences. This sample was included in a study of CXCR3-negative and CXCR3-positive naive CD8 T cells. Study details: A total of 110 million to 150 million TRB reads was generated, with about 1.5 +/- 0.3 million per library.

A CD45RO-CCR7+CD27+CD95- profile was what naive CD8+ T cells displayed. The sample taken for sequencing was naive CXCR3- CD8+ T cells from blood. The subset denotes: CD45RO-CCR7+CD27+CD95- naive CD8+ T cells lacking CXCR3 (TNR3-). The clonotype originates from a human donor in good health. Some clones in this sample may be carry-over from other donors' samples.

The CDR3 here is CASSDMWGDSYEQYF. This chain joins TRBV2 and TRBJ2-7; TCRdb's D call, TRBD1, is unchecked because there is no DNA. The CDR3 has 15 amino acids. Per germline, CDR1 SNHLY and CDR2 FYNNEI.